The next 27 T cell receptor beta chains were all read from a single sample in a study of T cells in Graves' hyperthyroidism and ophthalmopathy. From RNA transcripts, TCR beta CDR3 regions were amplified. The HTBI primer set served for first-round RT-PCR of the TCR CDR3. TCRdb re-derived calls from the multiplex PCR reads in MiXCR, one entry per CDR3 protein. The sample lists hundreds of thousands of distinct CDR3 sequences; 38% were seen once. The specimen sequenced was blood. These TCRs come from a young man with Graves' hyperthyroidism.

This rearrangement joins TRBV5-4 to TRBJ1-1, with D hard to call. Trimming cost V 4 bases and J 4 bases, with 17 bases left between them. Germline V gene data show CDR1 as SGHNT and CDR2 as YYREEE (reference sequence). CDR3 length equals 15 residues. In DNA, the CDR3 is TGTGCCAGCAGCCCTGGGTGGCAGCGGAGCACTGAAGCTTTCTTT. This encodes CASSPGWQRSTEAFF.

The V call is TRBV18, the J call TRBJ1-3, with D perhaps matching TRBD1 (6 bases). The CDR3 has 15 amino acids. Trimming took off 0 bases at V and 7 bases at J, with 13 bases between the two ends. From germline, CDR1 is KGHSH and CDR2 LQKENI. This CDR3 reads CASSPPSGAGNTIYF. The CDR3 DNA sequence: TGTGCCAGCTCACCACCGTCGGGGGCCGGCAACACCATATATTTT.

V is TRBV7-2 and J is TRBJ2-5, with D perhaps given as TRBD1 or TRBD2 (5 bases each). CDR3 length: 14 residues. Germline V gene data show CDR1 as SGHTA and CDR2 as FQGNSA. V lost 5 bases and J lost 1, with 11 bases in between. The CDR3 here is CASSDGTFQETQYF. The DNA for the CDR3 is TGTGCCAGCAGCGATGGGACCTTCCAAGAGACCCAGTACTTC.

This clonotype has at least ten counts. The CDR3 here is CATSTRIHPYEQYF. The CDR3 DNA reads as TGTGCCACCAGCACACGGATCCACCCCTACGAGCAGTACTTC. The V gene is TRBV15, the J gene TRBJ2-7; D is ambiguous. The CDR3 length is 14 residues. V lost 4 bases and J lost 2, with 12 bases in between. CDR1 is LNHNV and CDR2 is YYDKDF in the germline V gene (reference sequence).

J is TRBJ2-5 and V is TRBV7-2; D remains unclear. V was cut by 0 bases and J by 5 bases, with 13 bases left in between. CDR1 and CDR2 from the germline V gene are SGHTA and FQGNSA. This CDR3 spans 15 amino acids. CDR3 nucleotides: TGTGCCAGCAGCTTAGCCGGGCTAGTGGGCGAGACCCAGTACTTC. Residues: CASSLAGLVGETQYF.

The chain recombines TRBV7-9 with TRBJ2-7, with 11 nucleotides matching TRBD1. Germline V CDR1 and CDR2: SEHNR, FQNEAQ (reference sequence). V dropped 4 bases and J dropped 7; count of bases not matched to a gene: 9. The CDR3 covers 15 residues. CDR3 bases: TGTGCCAGCAGCTCGGAGGACAGGGGGCCAGAAGAGCAGTACTTC. Translation: CASSSEDRGPEEQYF.

This clonotype was counted only a few times. The V gene is TRBV6-5, the J gene TRBJ1-1; perhaps TRBD1 as D (5 bases). The V gene lost 0 bases and the J gene lost 4 bases, with 9 bases spanning the gap. CDR3 length: 14 residues. The V gene's germline CDR1 is MNHEY and CDR2 SVGAGI. CDR3 sequence (DNA): TGTGCCAGCAGTTACTCTGGACACCTCACTGAAGCTTTCTTT. Protein: CASSYSGHLTEAFF.

This clonotype has a single count. A read error may explain this, as a much larger clone is one base away. The chain is built from TRBV19 and TRBJ2-6, with unresolved D. From germline, CDR1 is LNHDA and CDR2 SQIVND (reference sequence). The CDR3 has 15 amino acids. V was clipped by 9 bases and J by 2 bases, with 14 bases between them. The CDR3 sequence is CASSLDKAGANVLTF. In DNA form, the CDR3 reads TGTGCCAGCAGCTTAGACAAGGCTGGGGCCAACGTCCTGACTTTC.

The genes are TRBV12-3 or TRBV12-4 and TRBJ2-5; perhaps TRBD2 as D (5 bases). The V end was cut by 5 bases, the J end by 1 base, with 14 bases between. The CDR3 length is 15 residues. The CDR3 DNA reads as TGTGCCAGCAGTCACGGAGCGGAGCTCCAAGAGACCCAGTACTTC. Translated: CASSHGAELQETQYF.

A single count supports this clonotype. This rearrangement joins TRBV10-3 to TRBJ1-4; D call uncertain. The CDR3 contains 14 residues. Germline-derived CDR1 and CDR2 are ENHRY and SYGVKD. The V end was cut by 11 bases, the J end by 4 bases, with 17 bases between. In nucleotides, the CDR3 is TGTGCCGCTTCTCCCGGGCTGGGTAATGAAAAACTGTTTTTT. Amino acids: CAASPGLGNEKLFF.

About this clonotype: This could be a read error, since a much larger clone is one nucleotide away. The V gene is TRBV19, the J gene TRBJ2-7; D is ambiguous. CDR1 is LNHDA, CDR2 SQIVND, per germline (reference sequence). V shed 7 bases and J shed 0 bases, with 10 bases lying between them. The CDR3 length is 13 residues. The CDR3 region is CASTHGPSYEQYF. The CDR3 DNA reads as TGTGCCAGTACCCATGGGCCCTCCTACGAGCAGTACTTC.

Ten or more counts support this clonotype. This chain links TRBV7-9 with TRBJ1-1, with a weak D call TRBD1 (5 bases). The V gene's germline CDR1 is SEHNR and CDR2 FQNEAQ (reference sequence). Trimming removed 1 base at V and 6 bases at J, with 9 bases between. CDR3 length equals 13 residues. The CDR3 DNA reads as TGTGCCAGCAGCTTAGTGGGGCTCCCTGAAGCTTTCTTT. It specifies CASSLVGLPEAFF.

This clonotype was counted at least ten times. The chain couples TRBV10-3 to TRBJ1-3; D call uncertain. Germline lookup yields CDR1 ENHRY and CDR2 SYGVKD. This CDR3 has 13 amino acids. Between the trimmed V and J ends, which lost 7 bases and 0 bases, there was a span of 7 bases. DNA for the CDR3: TGTGCCATCATGGCCAACTCTGGAAACACCATATATTTT. Translated: CAIMANSGNTIYF.

This clonotype appeared a few times. The chain carries TRBV20-1 and TRBJ2-3; no clear D. Trimming removed 0 bases at V and 2 bases at J, with 6 bases between. The CDR3 extends over 13 amino acids. CDR1 is DFQATT and CDR2 is SNEGSKA in the germline V gene (reference sequence). Written as DNA, the CDR3 is TGCAGTGCTAGAGATCTCCCCACAGATACGCAGTATTTT. Translation: CSARDLPTDTQYF.

Note on this clonotype: At one of its ends the junction is not consistent with the germline gene, which may arise from a read error. The rearrangement uses TRBV7-8 and TRBJ2-2; the D gene is possibly TRBD2 (6 bases). The CDR3 runs to 18 residues. Germline values: CDR1 SGHVS, CDR2 FQNEAQ. The CDR3 region is CASSHQPGGAATAGELFF. The CDR3, as DNA: TGCGCCAGCAGCCACCAACCCGGCGGGGCCGCAACGGCGGGGGAGCTGTTTTTT.

This clonotype was seen a handful of times. The chain links TRBV19 to TRBJ1-1; the D gene is possibly TRBD1 (6 bases). V lost 7 bases to trimming and J lost 1 base, with 16 bases between them. The germline V gene encodes CDR1 LNHDA and CDR2 SQIVND (reference sequence). The CDR3 extends over 15 amino acids. In DNA, the CDR3 is TGTGCCAGTACTCCGACCGAGGGGGAGAACACTGAAGCTTTCTTT. As protein: CASTPTEGENTEAFF. The full variable domain, in which reference TRBV19 and TRBJ1-1 provide the parts outside the CDR3, is DGGITQSPKYLFRKEGQNVTLSCEQNLNHDAMYWYRQDPGQGLRLIYYSQIVNDFQKGDIAEGYSVSREKKESFPLTVTSAQKNPTAFYLCASTPTEGENTEAFFGQGTRLTVV.

This clonotype was picked up one time. The chain recombines TRBV12-3 or TRBV12-4 with TRBJ1-6, with TRBD1 identical over 7 bases. The CDR3 has 14 residues. Unmatched junction bases numbered 9, after V lost 6 bases and J lost 10 bases. In DNA, the CDR3 is TGTGCCAGCAGCCAAGAGGGGGCAGAGTCACCCCTCCACTTT. Encoded protein: CASSQEGAESPLHF.

The chain links TRBV2 to TRBJ2-7; the D is unclear. Trimming shortened V by 5 bases and J by 6 bases, and 14 bases separated the two germline ends. The germline CDR1 and CDR2 sequences are SNHLY and FYNNEI. The CDR3 is made up of 13 amino acids. CDR3 protein: CASSTVSYGEQYF. The CDR3 bases are TGTGCCAGCAGTACTGTCTCGTACGGCGAGCAGTACTTC.

This clonotype showed up many times. This sequence joins TRBV29-1 and TRBJ1-1; D is uncertain. In germline, CDR1 is SQVTM, CDR2 ANQGSEA. The V gene lost 6 bases and the J gene lost 4 bases, with 15 bases spanning the gap. This CDR3 has 13 residues. The CDR3 DNA is TGCAGCGTCCGAGCGAGTATTGGCACTGAAGCTTTCTTT. Translated: CSVRASIGTEAFF. Full variable domain (missing parts from reference TRBV29-1 and TRBJ1-1): SAVISQKPSRDICQRGTSLTIQCQVDSQVTMMFWYRQQPGQSLTLIATANQGSEATYESGFVIDKFPISRPNLTFSTLTVSNMSPEDSSIYLCSVRASIGTEAFFGQGTRLTVV.

There are a few counts of this clonotype. The V and J genes are TRBV7-2 and TRBJ1-1; D perhaps matches TRBD1 (6 bases). CDR3 length: 14 residues. V gave up 2 bases and J gave up 1 base, with 8 bases separating them. CDR1 and CDR2 (germline): SGHTA, FQGNSA. This chain's CDR3 is CASSLRQENTEAFF. The DNA for the CDR3 is TGTGCCAGCAGCTTACGACAGGAGAACACTGAAGCTTTCTTT.

The chain combines TRBV20-1 with TRBJ2-5; TRBD1 is a possible D gene (5 bases). The ends were cut back, 7 bases at V and 5 bases at J, with 17 bases in the middle. This CDR3 is 13 amino acids long. Germline V lookup: CDR1 DFQATT, CDR2 SNEGSKA (reference sequence). This CDR3 reads CSGRGSPVETQYF. The CDR3 nucleotides are TGCAGTGGAAGGGGTTCACCAGTCGAGACCCAGTACTTC.

The chain is built from TRBV7-9 and TRBJ2-5; D possibly corresponds to TRBD2 (6 bases). This CDR3 contains 16 residues. Germline values: CDR1 SEHNR, CDR2 FQNEAQ (reference sequence). V lost 5 bases, J lost 4 bases, and 20 bases lay in between. The CDR3 coding sequence is TGTGCCAGCAGCCCTTACCGGGCTCAGCGGGCAGAGACCCAGTACTTC. Protein product: CASSPYRAQRAETQYF.

The chain is built from TRBV20-1 and TRBJ2-5, with 7 bases lining up with TRBD2. Germline lookup yields CDR1 DFQATT and CDR2 SNEGSKA (reference sequence). The CDR3 runs to 14 residues. Losses at the gene ends were 5 bases for V and 3 bases for J; bases not matched to a gene: 9. The CDR3 loop is CSAAPSGKKETQYF. The CDR3, as DNA: TGCAGTGCTGCACCTAGCGGAAAAAAAGAGACCCAGTACTTC.

A note on this clonotype: One junction end disagrees with the germline gene, perhaps due to a read error. J is TRBJ1-5 and V is TRBV7-3; 9 bases are a match to TRBD1. Germline V gives CDR1 SGHTA, CDR2 FQGTGA. The length of the CDR3 is 21 residues. The CDR3, as DNA: TGCGCCAGCAGCCAAGTCTCCACGGGGACAGGGAGGGGTTATAGCAATCAGCCCCAGCATTTT. This gives the protein CASSQVSTGTGRGYSNQPQHF.

The V call is TRBV20-1, the J call TRBJ2-5; TRBD2 matches 7 bases. Germline-derived CDR1 and CDR2 are DFQATT and SNEGSKA (reference sequence). V shed 2 bases and J 5 bases; nucleotides not matched to a gene: 8. CDR3 length equals 14 residues. CDR3 protein: CSARTAGVYETQYF. The CDR3 DNA sequence: TGCAGTGCTAGAACCGCGGGAGTGTATGAGACCCAGTACTTC.

This chain links TRBV20-1 with TRBJ1-5; D is unclear. Germline V gene data show CDR1 as DFQATT and CDR2 as SNEGSKA (reference sequence). CDR3 length equals 15 residues. V was pared by 7 bases and J by 2 bases, with 18 bases between. The CDR3 DNA reads TGCAGTGTCCGTCGGAGGGCAGGAGGCAATCAGCCCCAGCATTTT. Residues: CSVRRRAGGNQPQHF.

The V and J genes are TRBV7-9 and TRBJ1-1; weak D call: TRBD1 (6 bases). In germline, CDR1 is SEHNR, CDR2 FQNEAQ (reference sequence). The CDR3 has 15 amino acids. V was trimmed by 4 bases and J by 0 bases, leaving 12 bases between them. Here the CDR3 DNA reads TGTGCCAGCAGCTCCGGGACAATTATGAACACTGAAGCTTTCTTT. Protein sequence: CASSSGTIMNTEAFF.